The entry that follows covers one T cell receptor beta chain sequence. Its antigen is undetermined. As it was prepared, the TCRbeta library received unique molecular identifiers. TCRdb reprocessed the PCR reads via MiXCR and lists one record per CDR3 protein. The sample has about 980,000 distinct CDR3 sequences; roughly 31% are singletons. This sample is part of a study of T-cell reconstitution after alpha-beta-depleted transplantation in children. This CDR3 spans 14 amino acids. Germline V lookup: CDR1 ENHRY, CDR2 SYGVKD. Trimming stripped 0 bases from V and 3 bases from J, with 7 bases between. General study results and limits: T-cell numbers and diversity one year post-transplant derived largely from freshly generated T cells. Reportedly, only several hundred clones from non-depleted graft cells drove alpha-beta T-cell counts at about two months. Some patients' high day-60 TCRbeta diversity was attributed to recipient cells surviving conditioning.

The sample was PBMCs, mostly from graft donor cells, taken 360 days after TCRalphabeta/CD19-depleted stem cell transplant. The sequence was obtained from a boy in the first two years of life who had a stem cell transplant for SCID, so the T cells may come from the graft donor. V gene TRBV10-3 combines with J gene TRBJ2-3; D remains ambiguous. CDR3 protein: CAISESYTTDTQYF. The CDR3 DNA follows: TGTGCCATCAGTGAGTCGTACACTACAGATACGCAGTATTTT.